The following is a T cell receptor (beta chain) sequence with its context. The antigen is unknown. This specimen comes from a study of cytomegalovirus exposure and HLA in healthy donors. The CDR3 is 14 amino acids. Germline CDR1 reads SGHTS; CDR2 reads YDEGEE. V gave up 1 base and J gave up 7 bases, with 14 bases separating them. The PCR made use of 60 Vbeta and 13 Jbeta primers. Method: immunoSEQ multiplex PCR; TCRdb's copy keeps in-frame clones and lacks some. This table has about 110,000 clones, around 75% appearing once. Regarding the study as a whole: Immune exposure was documented only through CMV serostatus. In a later analysis, most CMV-associated TCR beta chains appeared HLA-restricted.

J is TRBJ1-1 and V is TRBV5-8; D possibly corresponds to TRBD1 (6 bases). Sequencing was performed on PBMCs. The receptor was derived from a man between 40 and 49 years old in good health and CMV-seronegative. CDR3 bases: TGTGCCAGCAGCTTGATGTCAGGGGCCGTTGAAGCTTTCTTT. Residues: CASSLMSGAVEAFF.